The 6 T cell receptor beta chains listed next were all sequenced from one sample in a study of shared clonotypes between healthy human individuals. TCRdb keeps only in-frame clones here, not all; method: immunoSEQ multiplex PCR. The sample yields 1.5 million to 2.5 million clones, 85% to 95% seen once. Naive CD8 populations comprised CD45RO-negative cells positively selected for CCR7, excluding terminally differentiated effector memory CD45RA+ cells. The specimen was naive CD8+ T cells sorted from blood. These receptors came from a man younger than 35 in good health.

The chain recombines TRBV10-2 with TRBJ2-5, with 9 bases that match TRBD1. Per the germline V gene, CDR1 is WSHSY and CDR2 is SAAADI. The CDR3 is 16 residues long. Trimming cost V 0 bases and J 5 bases; bases outside gene matches: 7. CDR3 loop: CASSESRGQGRETQYF. Here the CDR3 DNA reads TGCGCCAGCAGTGAGTCGAGGGGACAGGGTAGGGAGACCCAGTACTTC.

The genes are TRBV14 and TRBJ2-7; 10 nucleotides align to TRBD2. Unmatched junction bases numbered 5, after V lost 1 base and J lost 5 bases. The CDR3 spans 15 residues. Germline V gives CDR1 SGHDN, CDR2 FVKESK. The CDR3 reads CASSQGAGGFHEQYF. The CDR3 DNA is TGTGCCAGCAGCCAAGGAGCGGGAGGGTTCCACGAGCAGTACTTC. Looking up the rest from reference TRBV14 and TRBJ2-7 gives the full variable domain: EAGVTQFPSHSVIEKGQTVTLRCDPISGHDNLYWYRRVMGKEIKFLLHFVKESKQDESGMPNNRFLAERTGGTYSTLKVQPAELEDSGVYFCASSQGAGGFHEQYFGPGTRLTVT.

This sequence joins TRBV4-1 and TRBJ2-7; D may correspond to TRBD1 or TRBD2 (6 bases each). V lost 2 bases and J 2 bases, leaving 13 bases between the germline ends. This CDR3 contains 15 residues. Looked up from germline, CDR1 is MGHRA and CDR2 is YSYEKL. The CDR3 loop reads CASSQTSGAAYEQYF. CDR3 nucleotides: TGCGCCAGCAGCCAAACCTCGGGGGCAGCCTACGAGCAGTACTTC.

Worth noting for this clone: The sample has other DNA sequences that encode this CDR3 too. V is TRBV5-1 and J is TRBJ2-7; 15 bases line up with TRBD2. V lost 4 bases, J lost 0 bases, and 2 bases stayed unmatched. Germline-derived CDR1 and CDR2 are SGHRS and YFSETQ. This CDR3 spans 16 amino acids. The CDR3 spells CASSPGLAGGSYEQYF. CDR3 sequence (DNA): TGCGCCAGCAGCCCGGGACTAGCGGGGGGCTCCTACGAGCAGTACTTC. The whole variable domain, remainder taken from reference TRBV5-1 and TRBJ2-7, is KAGVTQTPRYLIKTRGQQVTLSCSPISGHRSVSWYQQTPGQGLQFLFEYFSETQRNKGNFPGRFSGRQFSNSRSEMNVSTLELGDSALYLCASSPGLAGGSYEQYFGPGTRLTVT.

This chain links TRBV9 with TRBJ2-5; D unclear. Trimming stripped 6 bases from V and 2 bases from J, with 14 bases between. Germline values: CDR1 SGDLS, CDR2 YYNGEE. This CDR3 region has 14 residues. Written as DNA, the CDR3 is TGTGCCAGCAATTTAACCCTGGCGCAAGAGACCCAGTACTTC. Translating it yields CASNLTLAQETQYF.

The chain couples TRBV7-6 to TRBJ2-7; the D is unclear. Germline V lookup: CDR1 SGHVS, CDR2 FNYEAQ. The CDR3 is 14 residues long. V dropped 5 bases and J dropped 3 bases, with 14 bases sitting between them. CDR3 loop: CASSPTLGLYEQYF. The CDR3 DNA is TGTGCCAGCAGCCCTACCCTAGGGCTCTACGAGCAGTACTTC.